Given below is one TCR beta chain in context. Its antigen is as yet unknown. The CDR3 spans 12 residues. CDR1 is ENHRY, CDR2 SYGVKD, per germline. The sample is drawn from a study of cytomegalovirus exposure and HLA in healthy donors. Whole-study results and caveats: Researchers reportedly found TCR beta sequences accurately predicted most subjects' HLA-A and HLA-B alleles.

The PCR employed 60 Vbeta primers together with 13 Jbeta primers. Produced via immunoSEQ multiplex PCR; TCRdb's table is partial and in-frame only. The repertoire holds about 110,000 clones, with around 80% as singletons. This clonotype originated in a woman between 35 and 50 years old in good health and CMV-seronegative. The sequencing input was PBMCs. The V call is TRBV10-3, the J call TRBJ2-5; no firm D call. The J call may be mistaken, given a closer DNA end match to TRBJ2-7. The CDR3 is CAISGGSYEQYF. The CDR3 bases are TGTGCCATCAGTGGCGGCTCCTACGAGCAGTACTTC.